This T cell receptor (beta chain) was captured in a study of graft-versus-host responses after intestinal transplantation. Study findings and constraints: Graft-versus-host to host-versus-graft clonal ratios in allografts were high in patients with graft-donor T cell macrochimerism.

As regards this clone: Its antigen remains unknown.

Clones were read by immunoSEQ multiplex PCR, and TCRdb kept only the in-frame ones, dropping some. The sample holds about 16,000 clones, approximately 95% seen once. Germline V gene data show CDR1 as MNHNY and CDR2 as SVGAGI (reference sequence). Trimming pared 0 bases from V and 0 bases from J, leaving 5 bases between. CDR3 size: 14 residues. This sequence originates from a human patient who received an intestinal transplant, so some T cells may come from the graft donor. Sequencing used PBMCs, obtained 23 days after intestinal transplant. V and J are TRBV6-6 and TRBJ1-1, with D perhaps TRBD1 (5 bases). In nucleotides, the CDR3 is TGTGCCAGCAGTTACTCGGGGGTGAACACTGAAGCTTTCTTT. Protein product: CASSYSGVNTEAFF.